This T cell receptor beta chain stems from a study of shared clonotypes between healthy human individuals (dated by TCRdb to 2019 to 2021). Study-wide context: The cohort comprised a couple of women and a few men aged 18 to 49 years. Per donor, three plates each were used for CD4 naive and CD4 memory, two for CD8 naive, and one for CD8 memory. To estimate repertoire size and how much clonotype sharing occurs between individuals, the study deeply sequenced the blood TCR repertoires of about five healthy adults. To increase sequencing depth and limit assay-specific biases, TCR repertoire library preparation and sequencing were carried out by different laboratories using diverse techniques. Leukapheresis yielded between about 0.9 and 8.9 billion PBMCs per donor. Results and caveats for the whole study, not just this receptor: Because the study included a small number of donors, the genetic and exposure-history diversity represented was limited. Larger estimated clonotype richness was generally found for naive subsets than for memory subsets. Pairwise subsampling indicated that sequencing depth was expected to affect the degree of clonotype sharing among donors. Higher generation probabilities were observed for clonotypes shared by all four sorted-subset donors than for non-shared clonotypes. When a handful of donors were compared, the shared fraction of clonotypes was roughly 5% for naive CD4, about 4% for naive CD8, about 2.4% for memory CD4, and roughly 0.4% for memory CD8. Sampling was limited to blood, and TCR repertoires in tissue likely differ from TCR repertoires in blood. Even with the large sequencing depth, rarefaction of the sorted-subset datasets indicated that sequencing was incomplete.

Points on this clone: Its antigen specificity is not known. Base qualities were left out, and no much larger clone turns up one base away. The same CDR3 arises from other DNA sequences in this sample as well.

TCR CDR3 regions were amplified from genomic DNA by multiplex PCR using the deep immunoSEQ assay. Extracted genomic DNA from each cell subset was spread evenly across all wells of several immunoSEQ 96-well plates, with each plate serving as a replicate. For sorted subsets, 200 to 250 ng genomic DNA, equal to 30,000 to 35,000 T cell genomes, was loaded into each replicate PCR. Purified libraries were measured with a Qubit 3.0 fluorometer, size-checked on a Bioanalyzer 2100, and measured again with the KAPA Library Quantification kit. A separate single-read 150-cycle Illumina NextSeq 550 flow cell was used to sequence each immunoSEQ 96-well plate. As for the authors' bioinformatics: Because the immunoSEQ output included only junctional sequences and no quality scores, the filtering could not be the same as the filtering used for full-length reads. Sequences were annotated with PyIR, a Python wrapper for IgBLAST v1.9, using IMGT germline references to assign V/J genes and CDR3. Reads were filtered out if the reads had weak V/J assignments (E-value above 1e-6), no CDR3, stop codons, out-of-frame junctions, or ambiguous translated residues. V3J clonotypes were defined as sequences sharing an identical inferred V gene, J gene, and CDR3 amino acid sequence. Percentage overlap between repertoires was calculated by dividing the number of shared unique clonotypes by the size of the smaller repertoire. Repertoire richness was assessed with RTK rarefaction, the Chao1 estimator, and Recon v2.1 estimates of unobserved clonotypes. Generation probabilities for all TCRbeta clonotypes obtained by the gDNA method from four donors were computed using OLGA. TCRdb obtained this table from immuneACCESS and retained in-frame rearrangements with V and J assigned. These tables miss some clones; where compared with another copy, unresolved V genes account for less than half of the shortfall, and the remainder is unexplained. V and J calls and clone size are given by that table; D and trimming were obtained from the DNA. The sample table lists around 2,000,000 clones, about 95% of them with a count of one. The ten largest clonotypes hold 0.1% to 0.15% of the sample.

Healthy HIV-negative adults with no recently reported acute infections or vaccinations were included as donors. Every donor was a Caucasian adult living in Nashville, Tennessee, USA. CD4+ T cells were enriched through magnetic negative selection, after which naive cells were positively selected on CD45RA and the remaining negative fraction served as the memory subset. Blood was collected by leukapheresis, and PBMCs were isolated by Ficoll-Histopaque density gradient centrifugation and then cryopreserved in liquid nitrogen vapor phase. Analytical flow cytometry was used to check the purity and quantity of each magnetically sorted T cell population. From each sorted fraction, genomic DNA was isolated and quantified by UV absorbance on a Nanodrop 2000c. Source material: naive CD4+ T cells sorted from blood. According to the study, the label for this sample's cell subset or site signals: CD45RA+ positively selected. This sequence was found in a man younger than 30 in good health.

The CDR3 is CASSLGGKLFF. The DNA sequence is as follows: TGCGCCAGCAGCTTGGGTGGAAAACTGTTTTTT. The sequence links TRBV5-1 to TRBJ1-4; a confident D gene designation cannot be given. The germline V gene provides CDR1 SGHRS and CDR2 YFSETQ. The CDR3, cysteine through phenylalanine, is 11 amino acids long. Of all the DNA, just the CDR3 is kept, 33 bases in frame from base 1. V gives up 0 bases and J gives up 10 bases, and the segment between their germline ends measures 4 bases.